The 7 T cell receptor beta chains listed next were all sequenced from one sample in a study of T cell responses to AZD1222 COVID-19 vaccine. TCRdb's copy holds only in-frame clones and misses some; the assay was immunoSEQ multiplex PCR. The repertoire holds 80,000 to 130,000 clones, with roughly 89% as singletons. The sample consisted of peripheral blood, taken on day 0 of AZD1222 vaccination. The receptors stem from an adult in good health.

This chain joins TRBV10-3 and TRBJ2-7; D possibly uses TRBD1 or TRBD2 (6 bases each). V lost 9 bases, J lost 5 bases, and 17 bases lay in between. The germline gives CDR1 ENHRY, CDR2 SYGVKD. CDR3 size: 13 residues. CDR3 DNA: TGTGCCATACGGGGGCTTTCCGGGGACGAGCAGTACTTC. It yields the protein CAIRGLSGDEQYF.

This rearrangement joins TRBV7-9 to TRBJ2-7; weak D call: TRBD1 (5 bases). CDR3 length equals 12 residues. Germline values: CDR1 SEHNR, CDR2 FQNEAQ (reference sequence). V dropped 4 bases and J dropped 7 bases, with 11 bases sitting between them. Here the CDR3 DNA reads TGTGCCAGCAGCTCAGGGTCGAGAGAGCAGTACTTC. Amino acid sequence: CASSSGSREQYF.

The CDR3 reads CASSLPGRETQYF. The CDR3 region has the DNA TGTGCCAGCAGCTTACCGGGGAGGGAGACCCAGTACTTC. The rearrangement uses TRBV11-3 and TRBJ2-5, with D possibly matching TRBD2 (6 bases). V gave up 2 bases and J gave up 5 bases, with 9 bases separating them. In germline, CDR1 is SGHNT, CDR2 YENEEA. CDR3 length: 13 residues.

The chain is built from TRBV5-1 and TRBJ2-7; 12 bases agree with TRBD2. V lost 2 bases to trimming and J lost 2 bases; unmatched junction nucleotides: 5. There are 16 residues in the CDR3. The germline gives CDR1 SGHRS, CDR2 YFSETQ. CDR3 bases: TGCGCCAGCAGCTTACAACTAGCGGGGGGTACCTACGAGCAGTACTTC. It codes for CASSLQLAGGTYEQYF.

This clone has only one observation. Sequence at one end of the junction differs from germline and may be a read error. The chain carries TRBV29-1 and TRBJ2-1; D might be TRBD2 (5 bases). CDR1 and CDR2 (germline): SQVTM, ANQGSEA. The CDR3 totals 10 residues. The CDR3 spells CSVEKNPGVF. The CDR3 DNA follows: TGCAGCGTTGAAAAGAACCCCGGGGTCTTC.

As DNA, the CDR3 is TGTGCCAGCAAGGGGGACTATGGCTACACCTTC. This encodes CASKGDYGYTF. The rearrangement links TRBV7-2 to TRBJ1-2, with D possibly being TRBD1 (6 bases). Germline loops: CDR1 SGHTA, CDR2 FQGNSA. With 7 bases removed from V and 3 bases from J, the gap between germline ends came to 6 bases. This CDR3 has 11 residues.

The chain has TRBV19 and TRBJ1-3; no reliable D call. The CDR3 is made up of 15 amino acids. The V end was cut by 6 bases, the J end by 0 bases, with 12 bases between. Germline V gives CDR1 LNHDA, CDR2 SQIVND (reference sequence). CDR3 loop: CASRLEQASGNTIYF. The CDR3 DNA reads as TGTGCCAGTAGGCTAGAGCAGGCCTCTGGAAACACCATATATTTT.